The rows below give T cell receptor beta chains drawn from one sample of a study of T cell responses to AZD1222 COVID-19 vaccine. Repertoires were generated with immunoSEQ multiplex PCR, while TCRdb's copy carries only in-frame clones and drops some. Of about 61,000 clones listed, approximately 90% are singletons. Specimen: peripheral blood, collected on day 0 of AZD1222 vaccination. Source of these receptors: an adult in good health. CDR3s include the opening cysteine and the closing phenylalanine or tryptophan. A D gene is named only where the DNA matches it firmly. Size is stated for part of the rows, as once, few or many counts, or as a class when the clone is expanded.

clone_size j_call v_call d_call cdr3_nt cdr3_aa
. TRBJ1-1 TRBV5-8 TRBD1 TGTGCCAGCAGCTTGGTGAGGGGGCGAACTGAAGCTTTCTTT CASSLVRGRTEAFF
. TRBJ2-2 TRBV12-3/TRBV12-4 . TGTGCCAGCAGTTTGCAGTCTTCCGGGGAGCTGTTTTTT CASSLQSSGELFF
once TRBJ1-2 TRBV6-5 . TGTGCCAGCAGTTACTCGCAAAGGGAGTATGGCTACACCTTC CASSYSQREYGYTF
. TRBJ1-1 TRBV18 . TGTGCCAGCTCCCAAGGACAGCGCCTCGCCACTGAAGCTTTCTTT CASSQGQRLATEAFF
. TRBJ1-2 TRBV2 . TGTGCCAGCACTGACTGGCAGGGAAGCTATGGCTACACCTTC CASTDWQGSYGYTF
. TRBJ2-5 TRBV7-2 . TGTGCCAGCAGCTCCGGGTGGACGGTGGGAGAGACCCAGTACTTC CASSSGWTVGETQYF
. TRBJ1-1 TRBV19 . TGTGCCAGTAGTAAACGGGAAGCCCCTGAAGCTTTCTTT CASSKREAPEAFF
. TRBJ1-2 TRBV6-4 . TGTGCCAGCAGTGAAGGTTTAGGAGGGAAGAACTATGGCTACACCTTC CASSEGLGGKNYGYTF
once TRBJ1-3 TRBV7-9 . TGTGCCAGCACTCCCGGCAGGTCTCGTGGAAACACCATATATTTT CASTPGRSRGNTIYF
. TRBJ2-7 TRBV18 TRBD2 TGTGCCAGCTCCCCAAAGCTAGCGGGGGGGAACGAGCAGTACTTC CASSPKLAGGNEQYF
. TRBJ2-5 TRBV28 . TGTGCCAGCAGCAAGCCCAGGGGGGGCCAAGAGACCCAGTACTTC CASSKPRGGQETQYF
few TRBJ2-3 TRBV6-1 TRBD2 TGTGCCAGCAGTGAACTAGCGGGGGGGCCAGATACGCAGTATTTT CASSELAGGPDTQYF
. TRBJ2-5 TRBV6-1 . TGTGCCAGCAGTGAACCCGGTGCGGCCTACGATGGGACCCAGTACTTC CASSEPGAAYDGTQYF
. TRBJ1-1 TRBV19 . TGTGCCAGTAGTATCCGGAGTGAAGCTTTCTTT CASSIRSEAFF
once TRBJ1-2 TRBV28 . TGTGCCAGCAGCGCCGGGTCTAACTATGGCTACACCTTC CASSAGSNYGYTF
. TRBJ2-7 TRBV9 TRBD2 TGTGCCAGCAGCGTAGGCGGGGGAGCCGAGCAGTACTTC CASSVGGGAEQYF
. TRBJ1-1 TRBV5-1 . TGCGCCAGCAGCCCCCGACAGCACACTGAAGCTTTCTTT CASSPRQHTEAFF
. TRBJ1-3 TRBV3-1/TRBV3-2 . TGTGCCAGCAGCCAAGATGCAGCGTACTCTGGAAACACCATATATTTT CASSQDAAYSGNTIYF
. TRBJ1-1 TRBV2 . TGTGCCAGCAGGGCAATGAGCACTGAAGCTTTCTTT CASRAMSTEAFF
. TRBJ1-1 TRBV29-1 . TGCAGCGTTGAAGATTCAAGGGGGGCGAGAGCTGAAGCTTTCTTT CSVEDSRGARAEAFF
. TRBJ1-5 TRBV21-1 . TGTGCCAGCAGCACCCGGGACCCTCATCCCCCCCAGCATTTT CASSTRDPHPPQHF
. TRBJ2-6 TRBV18 TRBD1 TGTGCCAGCTCACCACGGGACAGGGGTAGCTCTGGGGCCAACGTCCTGACTTTC CASSPRDRGSSGANVLTF
. TRBJ2-3 TRBV3-1/TRBV3-2 TRBD2 TGTGCCAGCAGCCAAACACTAGCGGGGGGGGCAGAGTTTATTCAGCAGTATTTT CASSQTLAGGAEFIQQYF
. TRBJ2-3 TRBV7-3 . TGTGCCAGCAGCCCGGACGGGACTAGCACAGATACGCAGTATTTT CASSPDGTSTDTQYF
. TRBJ1-4 TRBV28 TRBD1 TGTGCCAGCAGGTCTGGGACAGATGAAAAACTGTTTTTT CASRSGTDEKLFF
. TRBJ1-5 TRBV7-2 . TGTGCCAGCAGCCTACAGGGATCGGTAGCGCCCCAGCATTTT CASSLQGSVAPQHF
. TRBJ1-1 TRBV6-6 . TGTGCCAGCAGGGGGGTTTTGTACACTGAAGCTTTCTTT CASRGVLYTEAFF
. TRBJ2-1 TRBV11-1 . TGTGCCAGCAGCCGGGACTCCAGCTCCTACAATGAGCAGTTCTTC CASSRDSSSYNEQFF
. TRBJ1-2 TRBV18 . TGTGCCAGCTCACCAAGGGAAGGGTATGACTATGGCTACACCTTC CASSPREGYDYGYTF
. TRBJ1-1 TRBV7-3 . TGTGCCAGCAGCTTCTCCCAAAACACTGAAGCTTTCTTT CASSFSQNTEAFF
once TRBJ1-2 TRBV5-1 TRBD1 TGCGCCAGCAGCACCTACCAACAGGGGAATGGCTACACCTTC CASSTYQQGNGYTF
. TRBJ1-1 TRBV6-5 . TGTGCCAGCAGCCTGGGACACTTGAACACTGAAGCTTTCTTT CASSLGHLNTEAFF
. TRBJ1-1 TRBV9 . TGTGCCAGCAGCCTGAGACAGACAATGAACACTGAAGCTTTCTTT CASSLRQTMNTEAFF
. TRBJ2-1 TRBV4-2 TRBD1 TGTGCCAGCAGCCAAGGGACCGGGACAGGAGGAGGCAATGAGCAGTTCTTC CASSQGTGTGGGNEQFF
. TRBJ2-1 TRBV5-1 . TGCGCCAGCAGCCCGGACAGCTCCTACAATGAGCAGTTCTTC CASSPDSSYNEQFF
. TRBJ1-5 TRBV6-6 . TGTGCCACCAGGGTCCCTGGGGACAATCAGCCCCAGCATTTT CATRVPGDNQPQHF
. TRBJ1-1 TRBV5-1 . TGCGCCAGCAGCTCCGGACCCCGGGGGTCGAACACTGAAGCTTTCTTT CASSSGPRGSNTEAFF
. TRBJ1-5 TRBV7-8 . TGTGCCAGCAGCTTCGTGATGGGAGGCGATAGCAATCAGCCCCAGCATTTT CASSFVMGGDSNQPQHF
once TRBJ2-7 TRBV30 TRBD1 TGTGCCTGGGGGACAGGGGGCTACGAGCAGTACTTC CAWGTGGYEQYF
. TRBJ1-1 TRBV7-3 . TGTGCCAGCAGCTTAAGCCAGAACACTGAAGCTTTCTTT CASSLSQNTEAFF
few TRBJ1-2 TRBV15 . TGTGCCACCAGCAGAGATCTCACCTCGGGACGGTCCTATGGCTACACCTTC CATSRDLTSGRSYGYTF